The entry below gives a single T cell receptor (beta chain) sequence along with its context. V trimming: 3 bases; J trimming: 4 bases; junction bases outside the gene matches: 4. Germline assignment: CDR1 MNHEY and CDR2 SMNVEV (reference sequence). This CDR3 region has 15 residues. This sample was taken from a study of blood T cell repertoires in COVID-19. Study information: Researchers got acute and convalescent COVID-19 samples from the United States, Italy and Spain. PBMCs, B-cell-depleted T cells, or T cells were the source of the cDNA or gDNA that made up the material.

Only in-frame clones appear in the TCRdb table, and some are missing; sequencing was by immunoSEQ multiplex PCR. The sample holds 45,000 to 70,000 clones, 70% to 90% seen once. This clonotype originated in a man between 60 and 75 years old with acute or convalescent COVID-19. The sample comprised peripheral blood. The V call is TRBV27, the J call TRBJ1-1; the match to TRBD1 covers 11 bases. The CDR3 region has the DNA TGTGCCAGCAGTTTGGGACAGGGGGGTACCACTGAAGCTTTCTTT. Translated: CASSLGQGGTTEAFF.